This TCR beta chain was profiled in a study of blood T cell repertoires in COVID-19. Study details: Collection of acute and convalescent COVID-19 samples took place in the United States, Italy and Spain. The analysed material was cDNA or gDNA that came from T cells, B-cell-depleted T cells, or PBMCs.

Per the original methods: Estimates of nucleated cell counts were drawn from the amplification of reference gene primers. Method: immunoSEQ multiplex PCR; TCRdb's copy keeps in-frame clones and lacks some. V and J calls and clone size are as listed in that table; D and trimming were resolved from the DNA. This table holds about 160,000 clones, approximately 80% found once. Germline V gene data show CDR1 as SGHRS and CDR2 as YFSETQ. With 5 bases removed from V and 4 bases from J, the gap between germline ends came to 15 bases. This CDR3 contains 14 residues. This rearrangement joins TRBV5-1 to TRBJ1-1, with no clear D. The TCR comes from a woman over 75 with acute or convalescent COVID-19. Sequencing was carried out using peripheral blood. The CDR3 loop is CASRPGPEGTEAFF. The CDR3 DNA reads as TGCGCCAGCAGACCCGGACCGGAGGGCACTGAAGCTTTCTTT.